This entry lists 32 T cell receptor beta chains sequenced from one sample in a study of response to subunit inactivated influenza vaccine. TCRdb redid the calling of the RT-PCR reads with MiXCR, one entry per CDR3 protein. The sample consists of more than 550,000 distinct CDR3 sequences, about 11% of them appearing once. A further study also used this sample, focusing on T cells expressing NK-cell markers. That source adds: Researchers built TCR beta cDNA using 5'RACE template switching with UMIs.

Sequenced here: PBMCs from blood, sampled on the day of vaccination. Source of these receptors: a man aged 45 to 65 who received an inactivated influenza vaccine.

V gene TRBV2 combines with J gene TRBJ2-7; maybe TRBD1 (6 bases). The CDR3 consists of 16 residues. CDR1 and CDR2 (germline): SNHLY, FYNNEI. V lost 2 bases to trimming and J lost 5 bases, with 19 bases between them. CDR3 bases: TGTGCCAGCAGTGAAATCAGGGGTCAGGGGTTTAACGAGCAGTACTTC. Residues: CASSEIRGQGFNEQYF.

This clonotype was observed a few times. The chain joins TRBV6-1 to TRBJ2-7; 7 bases are shared with TRBD1. The CDR3 is 14 amino acids. V lost 8 bases, J lost 3 bases, and 10 bases stayed unmatched. The germline CDR1 and CDR2 sequences are MNHNS and SASEGT. CDR3 bases: TGTGCCAGCTCCACCCGGGACAGATTCTACGAGCAGTACTTC. It translates to CASSTRDRFYEQYF.

The table lists this clonotype with a few counts. For the CDR3, the DNA is TGTGCCACCAGCAGAGGGCTGAGGGCGCAGACAGATACGCAGTATTTT. Amino acids: CATSRGLRAQTDTQYF. The V gene is TRBV15, the J gene TRBJ2-3; weak D call: TRBD2 (5 bases). Trimming stripped 1 base from V and 3 bases from J, with 14 bases between. Looked up from germline, CDR1 is LNHNV and CDR2 is YYDKDF (reference sequence). This CDR3 region has 16 residues. The full variable domain, rest sourced from reference TRBV15 and TRBJ2-3, is DAMVIQNPRYQVTQFGKPVTLSCSQTLNHNVMYWYQQKSSQAPKLLFHYYDKDFNNEADTPDNFQSRRPNTSFCFLDIRSPGLGDTAMYLCATSRGLRAQTDTQYFGPGTRLTVL.

This clonotype has just a few counts. The chain carries TRBV7-2 and TRBJ2-7, with D possibly TRBD1 on 6 matching bases. There are 13 residues in the CDR3. CDR1 and CDR2 (germline): SGHTA, FQGNSA. Between the trimmed V and J ends, which lost 3 bases and 6 bases, there was a span of 12 bases. Here the CDR3 reads CASSLATGTEQYF. For the CDR3, the DNA is TGTGCCAGCAGCTTGGCTACAGGGACCGAGCAGTACTTC. Drawing the rest from reference TRBV7-2 and TRBJ2-7, the complete variable domain is GAGVSQSPSNKVTEKGKDVELRCDPISGHTALYWYRQSLGQGLEFLIYFQGNSAPDKSGLPSDRFSAERTGGSVSTLTIQRTQQEDSAVYLCASSLATGTEQYFGPGTRLTVT.

This chain connects TRBV6-2 or TRBV6-3 to TRBJ2-3; 8 nucleotides agree with TRBD2. This CDR3 spans 16 amino acids. Looked up from germline, CDR1 is MNHEY and CDR2 is SVGEGT. V lost 2 bases to trimming and J lost 1 base; unmatched junction nucleotides: 5. The CDR3 DNA sequence: TGTGCCAGCAGTTACGGTGTACTAGCGGGCACAGATACGCAGTATTTT. Protein sequence: CASSYGVLAGTDTQYF.

This clonotype was counted a few times. The chain employs TRBV9 and TRBJ2-7; D gene uncertain. Deletions cut 0 bases from V and 1 base from J, with 11 bases between. This CDR3 spans 15 amino acids. Per germline, CDR1 SGDLS and CDR2 YYNGEE. CDR3 bases: TGTGCCAGCAGCGTAGGGGTAAGGGCTTCCTACGAGCAGTACTTC. Translating it yields CASSVGVRASYEQYF.

This clonotype turned up a few times. Germline and junction disagree at one end, which may indicate a read error. The chain employs TRBV4-1 and TRBJ1-5; unclear D gene. Germline assignment: CDR1 MGHRA and CDR2 YSYEKL. The CDR3 totals 13 residues. Here the CDR3 reads CASSQDSGQPQHF. For the CDR3, the DNA is TGTGCCAGCAGCCAAGATTCAGGTCAGCCCCAGCATTTT.

This clonotype was detected only a few times. This rearrangement joins TRBV4-2 to TRBJ1-2; TRBD1 agrees at 7 bases. Germline trimming cut 3 bases from V and 8 bases from J; bases unmatched to any gene: 12. The CDR3 is made up of 15 amino acids. From germline, CDR1 is LGHNA and CDR2 YNFKEQ. The CDR3 is CASSQSGQGGVGYTF. The CDR3, as DNA: TGTGCCAGCAGCCAGTCGGGGCAGGGGGGAGTCGGCTACACCTTC.

Ten or more counts support this clonotype. This chain links TRBV5-1 with TRBJ2-5; D call uncertain. CDR1 and CDR2 (germline): SGHRS, YFSETQ. V was trimmed by 4 bases and J by 1 base, leaving 11 bases between them. CDR3 length: 14 residues. The CDR3 nucleotides are TGCGCCAGCAGCGAACGGATGCCCCAAGAGACCCAGTACTTC. Translating it yields CASSERMPQETQYF. The whole variable domain, remainder taken from reference TRBV5-1 and TRBJ2-5, is KAGVTQTPRYLIKTRGQQVTLSCSPISGHRSVSWYQQTPGQGLQFLFEYFSETQRNKGNFPGRFSGRQFSNSRSEMNVSTLELGDSALYLCASSERMPQETQYFGPGTRLLVL.

This clonotype came up a few times. The genes are TRBV29-1 and TRBJ2-3; D gene ambiguous. Germline V gives CDR1 SQVTM, CDR2 ANQGSEA. The CDR3 consists of 12 residues. V lost 8 bases and J lost 6, with 15 bases in between. The CDR3 spells CSLISGADTQYF. Here the CDR3 DNA reads TGCAGCCTAATATCAGGTGCCGATACGCAGTATTTT.

This clonotype was detected a few times. This chain links TRBV6-5 with TRBJ2-3, with D unclear. Per germline, CDR1 MNHEY and CDR2 SVGAGI. The V gene lost 2 bases and the J gene lost 4 bases, with 10 bases spanning the gap. This CDR3 comprises 14 residues. The CDR3 here is CASSYIGPPDTQYF. CDR3 in DNA: TGTGCCAGCAGTTACATCGGCCCCCCAGATACGCAGTATTTT.

The chain recombines TRBV20-1 with TRBJ2-3; maybe TRBD2 (6 bases). Trimming shortened V by 0 bases and J by 8 bases, and 18 bases separated the two germline ends. Germline CDR1 DFQATT, CDR2 SNEGSKA (reference sequence). The CDR3 is 15 amino acids. Here the CDR3 DNA reads TGCAGTGCTAGAGACTTGGCGGCCGCCGGGGGTACGCAGTATTTT. Translated: CSARDLAAAGGTQYF.

The rearrangement uses TRBV4-1 and TRBJ2-3; a possible D gene is TRBD1 (6 bases). This CDR3 is 16 amino acids long. Germline CDR1 is MGHRA and CDR2 is YSYEKL. Trimming removed 4 bases from V and 3 bases from J, with 17 bases in between. CDR3 residues: CASSLIITGSTDTQYF. Here the CDR3 DNA reads TGCGCCAGCAGCCTGATAATTACAGGGTCAACAGATACGCAGTATTTT.

The chain links TRBV5-5 to TRBJ2-2; D gene ambiguous. This CDR3 region has 15 residues. Germline V gene lookup returns CDR1 SGHKS and CDR2 YYEKEE (reference sequence). V was cut by 5 bases and J by 0 bases, with 11 bases left in between. This CDR3 reads CASSITSSNTGELFF. CDR3 nucleotides: TGTGCCAGCAGTATAACCTCCTCGAACACCGGGGAGCTGTTTTTT.

This clonotype has a count of ten or more. The CDR3 loop reads CAISDGGGPLDTQYF. DNA of the CDR3: TGTGCCATCAGTGACGGGGGAGGGCCTTTAGATACGCAGTATTTT. This chain links TRBV10-3 with TRBJ2-3, with 7 bases fitting TRBD2. V shed 3 bases and J 5 bases; nucleotides not matched to a gene: 8. The CDR3 is 15 residues long. From germline, CDR1 is ENHRY and CDR2 SYGVKD.

Many counts were recorded for this clonotype. V is TRBV6-1 and J is TRBJ2-3; 10 bases map to TRBD2. The CDR3 is 16 residues long. Unmatched junction bases numbered 11, after V lost 6 bases and J lost 5 bases. CDR1 is MNHNS, CDR2 SASEGT, per germline. DNA of the CDR3: TGTGCCAGCAGACCTTATCTAGCGGGAGCAGGAGATACGCAGTATTTT. Translated: CASRPYLAGAGDTQYF.

This clonotype was seen more than once but under ten times. V and J are TRBV20-1 and TRBJ2-5; D remains unclear. The germline CDR1 and CDR2 sequences are DFQATT and SNEGSKA (reference sequence). Trimming took 4 bases from V and 1 from J, leaving 4 bases between them. CDR3 length: 11 residues. The CDR3 reads CSAISQETQYF. The CDR3 DNA reads as TGCAGTGCTATTAGCCAAGAGACCCAGTACTTC.

The chain couples TRBV28 to TRBJ1-2; unclear D gene. With 7 bases removed from V and 8 bases from J, the gap between germline ends came to 11 bases. The CDR3 contains 11 residues. Germline V lookup: CDR1 MDHEN, CDR2 SYDVKM. In nucleotides, the CDR3 is TGTGCCAGCACCCGAGGGTCGGGCTACACCTTC. This encodes CASTRGSGYTF.

The sample holds a few counts of this clonotype. This rearrangement joins TRBV7-2 to TRBJ2-5; D tentatively fits TRBD1 or TRBD2 (5 bases each). CDR3 size: 16 residues. The germline gives CDR1 SGHTA, CDR2 FQGNSA. With 2 bases removed from V and 1 base from J, the gap between germline ends came to 14 bases. The CDR3 nucleotides read TGTGCCAGCAGCTTAAGGGACGGGCGAGTCCAAGAGACCCAGTACTTC. Translation gives CASSLRDGRVQETQYF.

The DNA for the CDR3 is TGCGCCAGCAGCCCCTCCCGGGGGGGCGGTTACAATGAGCAGTTCTTC. Protein product: CASSPSRGGGYNEQFF. This chain connects TRBV4-3 to TRBJ2-1; TRBD2 matches at 8 bases. The ends lost 4 bases at V and 4 bases at J; junction bases unmatched: 9. Per germline, CDR1 LGHNA and CDR2 YSLEER. This CDR3 has 16 residues.

The genes are TRBV4-2 and TRBJ2-3; 7 bases are a match to TRBD2. There are 15 residues in the CDR3. Per germline, CDR1 LGHNA and CDR2 YNFKEQ. V was pared by 0 bases and J by 3 bases, with 3 bases of the junction left unmatched. The CDR3 spells CASSQDRAGTDTQYF. The CDR3 DNA is TGTGCCAGCAGCCAAGATCGAGCGGGGACAGATACGCAGTATTTT.

This chain links TRBV27 with TRBJ2-7; tentative D call: TRBD1 (6 bases). In germline, CDR1 is MNHEY, CDR2 SMNVEV (reference sequence). V lost 5 bases, J lost 6 bases, and 17 bases lay in between. The CDR3 is 14 amino acids. The CDR3 here is CASSPETGEAEQYF. The CDR3 DNA reads as TGTGCCAGCAGTCCCGAGACAGGTGAGGCCGAGCAGTACTTC.

In this sample, this clonotype turned up a few times. CDR3 nucleotide sequence: TGTGCCAGCAGTTTAGCGGGGGTCGTGAGGGTGAAAGAGACCCAGTACTTC. It specifies CASSLAGVVRVKETQYF. The V call is TRBV12-3 or TRBV12-4, the J call TRBJ2-5; the D gene could be TRBD1 or TRBD2 (5 bases each). CDR3 size: 17 residues. Between the trimmed V and J ends, which lost 0 bases and 3 bases, there was a span of 17 bases.

The chain is built from TRBV6-5 and TRBJ2-7; 7 bases line up with TRBD2. Germline V gives CDR1 MNHEY, CDR2 SVGAGI. V shed 2 bases and J 0 bases; nucleotides not matched to a gene: 7. There are 16 residues in the CDR3. In DNA, the CDR3 is TGTGCCAGCAGTTACGGTGGCGGGAGTATCTCCTACGAGCAGTACTTC. Amino acid sequence: CASSYGGGSISYEQYF.

A few counts support this clonotype. The chain combines TRBV7-9 with TRBJ2-1; D perhaps matches TRBD2 (5 bases). From germline, CDR1 is SEHNR and CDR2 FQNEAQ (reference sequence). The CDR3 loop spans 12 amino acids. V lost 7 bases and J 8 bases, leaving 12 bases between the germline ends. CDR3 sequence (DNA): TGTGCCAGCATCTCCACTAGGGATGAGCAGTTCTTC. Protein sequence: CASISTRDEQFF. The full variable domain, with the rest looked up from reference TRBV7-9 and TRBJ2-1, is DTGVSQNPRHKITKRGQNVTFRCDPISEHNRLYWYRQTLGQGPEFLTYFQNEAQLEKSRLLSDRFSAERPKGSFSTLEIQRTEQGDSAMYLCASISTRDEQFFGPGTRLTVL.

This clonotype was counted a few times. This rearrangement joins TRBV5-6 to TRBJ1-1; 12 bases align to TRBD1. V lost 4 bases to trimming and J lost 4 bases; unmatched junction nucleotides: 14. The CDR3 loop spans 18 amino acids. CDR1 is SGHDT and CDR2 is YYEEEE in the germline V gene. This CDR3 reads CASSLSGTGGVKITEAFF. The CDR3 nucleotides are TGTGCCAGCAGCCTGTCCGGGACAGGGGGCGTGAAGATCACTGAAGCTTTCTTT.

The V gene is TRBV20-1, the J gene TRBJ2-5; possibly TRBD1 or TRBD2 for D (5 bases each). The germline V gene has CDR1 DFQATT and CDR2 SNEGSKA (reference sequence). The V and J ends lost 6 bases and 5 bases respectively, with 22 bases between them. This CDR3 is built from 15 residues. The CDR3 region has the DNA TGCAGTGCACAAGACTTGACCGGGGCCCCCGAGACCCAGTACTTC. This encodes CSAQDLTGAPETQYF.

The V gene is TRBV10-3, the J gene TRBJ2-7; weak D call: TRBD2 (6 bases). The germline gives CDR1 ENHRY, CDR2 SYGVKD. Trimming pared 3 bases from V and 4 bases from J, leaving 13 bases between. The CDR3 loop spans 14 amino acids. CDR3 sequence (DNA): TGTGCCATCAGTGACCCCGGGAGAGAATACGAGCAGTACTTC. It specifies CAISDPGREYEQYF.

The V gene is TRBV29-1, the J gene TRBJ2-5, with TRBD1 matching over 8 bases. The CDR3 spans 13 residues. Germline trimming cut 6 bases from V and 2 bases from J; bases unmatched to any gene: 5. The germline CDR1 and CDR2 sequences are SQVTM and ANQGSEA. The CDR3 nucleotides read TGCAGCGTGGCCGGGACAGGACAAGAGACCCAGTACTTC. It encodes CSVAGTGQETQYF.

This clonotype showed up just a few times. V gene TRBV9 combines with J gene TRBJ1-1; 7 bases fit TRBD1. Germline-derived CDR1 and CDR2 are SGDLS and YYNGEE. With V trimmed by 3 bases and J by 6 bases, 8 bases remained unmatched. The CDR3 consists of 14 residues. CDR3 in DNA: TGTGCCAGCAGCGGCGGGACAGTCAGGGCTGAAGCTTTCTTT. Residues: CASSGGTVRAEAFF.

This clonotype was observed a few times. The chain recombines TRBV29-1 with TRBJ2-1; TRBD2 matches at 13 bases. Looked up from germline, CDR1 is SQVTM and CDR2 is ANQGSEA. The CDR3 has 15 residues. The V segment lost 4 bases and the J segment 9 bases; nucleotides outside the gene matches: 9. The CDR3 sequence: CSVVPKLAGGLEQFF. The CDR3 nucleotides read TGCAGCGTTGTGCCGAAACTAGCGGGAGGGCTTGAGCAGTTCTTC.

This clonotype was recorded at least ten times. This sequence joins TRBV5-1 and TRBJ1-1, with 7 bases fitting TRBD1. V lost 4 bases to trimming and J lost 4 bases; unmatched junction nucleotides: 7. This CDR3 is 14 amino acids long. The V gene's germline CDR1 is SGHRS and CDR2 YFSETQ. The CDR3 sequence: CASSTGTVLTEAFF. CDR3 bases: TGCGCCAGCAGCACCGGGACAGTTCTCACTGAAGCTTTCTTT.